This T cell receptor (beta chain) appears in the sequencing data of a study of CD4 T cells in relation to SARS-CoV-2 and coronaviruses. Across the study: After roughly 9 days of antigen culture, PBMC TCR beta CDR3s were sequenced. Controls used an HIV-1 Nef peptide pool or no peptide.

Unexposed donor CD4+ T cells date from about 2011-2018, before the COVID-19 pandemic. Isolation of CD4+ T cells took place after nine to ten days in culture. Sequenced by immunoSEQ multiplex PCR; TCRdb stores in-frame clones only, minus some. The sample has about 20,000 clones; 65% to 80% are singletons. Turning to this clone: Its antigen remains unidentified.

Material for sequencing was CD4+ T cells from PBMCs, cultured in vitro. This TCR was recovered from a human donor in good health.

DNA for the CDR3: TGTGCCAGTAGTAGCCTGATCCCAAGGGGGTTGCAGTTCTTC. Amino acids: CASSSLIPRGLQFF. This chain joins TRBV19 and TRBJ2-1, with D maybe TRBD1 (6 bases). This CDR3 region has 14 residues. With 4 bases removed from V and 12 bases from J, the gap between germline ends came to 19 bases. Per germline, CDR1 LNHDA and CDR2 SQIVND (reference sequence).